These 22 T cell receptor beta chains were sequenced from one sample in a study of blood T cell repertoires in COVID-19. The method was immunoSEQ multiplex PCR; TCRdb's version includes in-frame clones alone and lacks a portion of them. The sample yields 150,000 or so clones, roughly 82% seen once. Sequences were obtained from peripheral blood. The receptors here all came from a woman in her seventies with acute or convalescent COVID-19.

There are a few counts of this clone. V is TRBV9 and J is TRBJ1-3, with D unresolved. From germline, CDR1 is SGDLS and CDR2 YYNGEE. The germline V and J ends were trimmed by 0 bases and 10 bases, with 8 bases remaining between them. CDR3 length equals 12 residues. The CDR3 DNA sequence: TGTGCCAGCAGCGTAGAGGGAGCTACCATATATTTT. Translation: CASSVEGATIYF.

The V gene is TRBV7-3, the J gene TRBJ2-2, with 7 bases aligning to TRBD1. Per the germline V gene, CDR1 is SGHTA and CDR2 is FQGTGA. V shed 2 bases, J shed 4 bases, and the junction held 13 bases outside the gene matches. The CDR3 has 18 amino acids. Here the CDR3 reads CASSLFPGQKTLTGELFF. DNA for the CDR3: TGTGCCAGCAGCTTATTCCCGGGACAGAAAACGCTCACCGGGGAGCTGTTTTTT.

The V call is TRBV9, the J call TRBJ2-2; possibly TRBD2 for D (6 bases). The germline V and J ends were trimmed by 0 bases and 7 bases, with 7 bases remaining between them. The CDR3 is made up of 13 amino acids. Germline V lookup: CDR1 SGDLS, CDR2 YYNGEE. This CDR3 reads CASSVVEGGELFF. Written as DNA, the CDR3 is TGTGCCAGCAGCGTAGTGGAGGGCGGGGAGCTGTTTTTT.

This clone was observed a handful of times. Other nucleotide sequences from this sample produce the same CDR3. This rearrangement joins TRBV7-2 to TRBJ1-3, with D possibly being TRBD1 (6 bases). The CDR3 spans 15 residues. CDR1 is SGHTA and CDR2 is FQGNSA in the germline V gene. Trimming removed 5 bases from V and 0 bases from J, with 11 bases in between. In DNA form, the CDR3 reads TGTGCCAGCAGCCCCAGGGACATCTCTGGAAACACCATATATTTT. This encodes CASSPRDISGNTIYF.

The chain uses TRBV5-4 and TRBJ2-1; 8 bases line up with TRBD2. Germline-derived CDR1 and CDR2 are SGHNT and YYREEE (reference sequence). The J segment lost 2 bases and the V segment lost 4 bases, leaving 2 bases of the junction unmatched. The CDR3 is made up of 14 amino acids. CDR3 residues: CASSRTSTYNEQFF. The DNA for the CDR3 is TGTGCCAGCAGCCGGACTAGCACCTACAATGAGCAGTTCTTC.

V gene TRBV6-5 combines with J gene TRBJ2-5; D might be TRBD1 (5 bases). Germline CDR1 reads MNHEY; CDR2 reads SVGAGI. CDR3 length: 13 amino acids. V shed 6 bases and J shed 1 base, with 9 bases lying between them. CDR3 protein: CASSQGLQETQYF. Written as DNA, the CDR3 is TGTGCCAGCAGCCAGGGTCTCCAAGAGACCCAGTACTTC.

This clone appeared a few times. The chain is built from TRBV3-1 (or the pseudogene TRBV3-2) and TRBJ1-4; TRBD1 aligns across 9 bases. With 1 base clipped from V and 8 bases from J, the junction kept 5 bases outside the gene matches. CDR1 and CDR2 from the germline V gene are LGHDT and YNNKEL (reference sequence). CDR3 size: 15 residues. CDR3 DNA sequence: TGTGCCAGCAGCCAAGCGGACAGGGGATCAGAAAAACTGTTTTTT. This encodes CASSQADRGSEKLFF.

In nucleotides, the CDR3 is TGCGCCAGCAGCTTGGGGGCTTCCTACGAGCAGTACTTC. Translating gives CASSLGASYEQYF. The chain recombines TRBV5-1 with TRBJ2-7; D remains unclear. The CDR3 totals 13 residues. Germline V gene sequence: CDR1 SGHRS, CDR2 YFSETQ. V gave up 0 bases and J gave up 1 base, with 5 bases separating them.

V is TRBV28 and J is TRBJ1-1, with D possibly being TRBD1 (6 bases). This CDR3 has 14 residues. Germline-derived CDR1 and CDR2 are MDHEN and SYDVKM. Trimming pared 5 bases from V and 6 bases from J, leaving 16 bases between. The DNA for the CDR3 is TGTGCCAGCAGTCCGCCGGACAGATTCGCTGAAGCTTTCTTT. Protein: CASSPPDRFAEAFF. The full variable domain, with the rest looked up from reference TRBV28 and TRBJ1-1, is DVKVTQSSRYLVKRTGEKVFLECVQDMDHENMFWYRQDPGLGLRLIYFSYDVKMKEKGDIPEGYSVSREKKERFSLILESASTNQTSMYLCASSPPDRFAEAFFGQGTRLTVV.

The chain recombines TRBV27 with TRBJ1-1; no clear D. The CDR3 length is 15 residues. The V gene's germline CDR1 is MNHEY and CDR2 SMNVEV (reference sequence). Trimming cost V 2 bases and J 5 bases, with 15 bases left between them. The CDR3: CASSLAREGGTEAFF. The CDR3 DNA reads TGTGCCAGCAGTTTAGCGCGGGAAGGAGGAACTGAAGCTTTCTTT.

The chain uses TRBV19 and TRBJ1-5; possibly TRBD1 for D (5 bases). Trimming removed 7 bases from V and 7 bases from J, with 17 bases in between. Germline V gene sequence: CDR1 LNHDA, CDR2 SQIVND (reference sequence). The CDR3 runs 14 residues. The CDR3 here is CASTPGGSGQPQHF. The DNA of the CDR3 is TGTGCCAGTACCCCCGGGGGGTCTGGGCAGCCCCAGCATTTT.

This clone occurred a few times. The chain uses TRBV5-6 and TRBJ1-4; 8 bases align to TRBD1. J lost 8 bases, V lost 0 bases, and 6 bases had no gene match. The CDR3 consists of 15 residues. Germline CDR1 SGHDT, CDR2 YYEEEE. Here the CDR3 reads CASSLAQGAGEKLFF. The CDR3 nucleotides read TGTGCCAGCAGCTTGGCCCAGGGGGCAGGAGAAAAACTGTTTTTT. The full variable domain, completed using reference TRBV5-6 and TRBJ1-4, is DAGVTQSPTHLIKTRGQQVTLRCSPKSGHDTVSWYQQALGQGPQFIFQYYEEEERQRGNFPDRFSGHQFPNYSSELNVNALLLGDSALYLCASSLAQGAGEKLFFGSGTQLSVL.

The chain combines TRBV7-9 with TRBJ1-4; D may be TRBD1 (6 bases). The CDR3 totals 18 residues. Germline V gene lookup returns CDR1 SEHNR and CDR2 FQNEAQ (reference sequence). V was trimmed by 4 bases and J by 0 bases, leaving 18 bases between them. The CDR3 DNA is TGTGCCAGCAGCTCGAGTATTGGGACAATAGCAACTAATGAAAAACTGTTTTTT. Residues: CASSSSIGTIATNEKLFF.

The chain is built from TRBV6-2 or TRBV6-3 and TRBJ1-2; D is undetermined. V was shortened by 6 bases and J by 1 base, with 6 bases between the two germline ends. The germline V gene has CDR1 MNHEY and CDR2 SVGEGT. The CDR3 is made up of 12 amino acids. The CDR3 coding sequence is TGTGCCAGCAGCCTATTTAACTATGGCTACACCTTC. Amino acids: CASSLFNYGYTF.

This clone was observed a single time. The chain joins TRBV25-1 to TRBJ1-1, with D perhaps TRBD1 (6 bases). Germline CDR1 reads MGHDK; CDR2 reads SYGVNS. The CDR3 extends over 12 amino acids. Trimming removed 7 bases from V and 6 bases from J, with 12 bases in between. The CDR3 spells CASTRGTAEAFF. Here the CDR3 DNA reads TGTGCCAGCACCAGGGGAACAGCTGAAGCTTTCTTT.

CDR3 in DNA: TGCAGCGTTGAAATTTCGGAGCGGGAGTCTAACAATGAGCAGTTCTTC. Translated: CSVEISERESNNEQFF. The V gene is TRBV29-1, the J gene TRBJ2-1, with 8 bases lining up with TRBD2. The CDR3 extends over 16 amino acids. CDR1 and CDR2 (germline): SQVTM, ANQGSEA. J was trimmed by 5 bases and V by 2 bases; bases with no gene match: 11.

The chain uses TRBV29-1 and TRBJ2-3; 12 bases map to TRBD2. This CDR3 is built from 18 residues. J gave up 0 bases and V 4 bases, and 11 bases lay outside the gene matches. From germline, CDR1 is SQVTM and CDR2 ANQGSEA. The CDR3 nucleotides are TGCAGCGTTGGAGGGGCTCTAGCGGGGGGGCCTAGCACAGATACGCAGTATTTT. Translation gives CSVGGALAGGPSTDTQYF.

The chain recombines TRBV5-5 with TRBJ2-7; D might be TRBD1 (6 bases). The CDR3 loop spans 14 amino acids. Germline CDR1 is SGHKS and CDR2 is YYEKEE (reference sequence). The ends were cut back, 7 bases at V and 0 bases at J, with 14 bases in the middle. The CDR3 loop is CASLAPGVSYEQYF. The CDR3 coding sequence is TGTGCCAGCTTGGCCCCAGGGGTCTCCTACGAGCAGTACTTC.

This clone was picked up a small number of times. V and J are TRBV2 and TRBJ2-2; 7 nucleotides match TRBD1. Unmatched junction bases numbered 7, after V lost 4 bases and J lost 2 bases. Germline assignment: CDR1 SNHLY and CDR2 FYNNEI. CDR3 length equals 16 residues. This chain's CDR3 is CASSARDRRNTGELFF. The CDR3 region has the DNA TGTGCCAGCAGTGCCCGGGACAGAAGAAACACCGGGGAGCTGTTTTTT.

The chain uses TRBV7-2 and TRBJ1-2; the D is unclear. Germline CDR1 reads SGHTA; CDR2 reads FQGNSA. Trimming took off 0 bases at V and 8 bases at J, with 13 bases between the two ends. The CDR3 sequence is 14 residues long. The CDR3: CASSLATKAAGYTF. CDR3 in DNA: TGTGCCAGCAGCTTAGCGACAAAGGCAGCAGGCTACACCTTC.

The V and J genes are TRBV19 and TRBJ1-4; TRBD1 is a possible D gene (5 bases). The CDR3 extends over 13 amino acids. Deletions cut 3 bases from V and 6 bases from J, with 8 bases between. The germline V gene has CDR1 LNHDA and CDR2 SQIVND (reference sequence). The CDR3 bases are TGTGCCAGTAGTATCCAGGGCTATGAAAAACTGTTTTTT. Translated, it gives CASSIQGYEKLFF.

The rearrangement joins TRBV7-6 to TRBJ2-7; 12 bases fit TRBD1. The CDR3 spans 16 residues. V shed 5 bases, J shed 4 bases, and the junction held 9 bases outside the gene matches. Germline V CDR1 and CDR2: SGHVS, FNYEAQ. Here the CDR3 reads CASSVLGTGGLYEQYF. Here the CDR3 DNA reads TGTGCCAGCAGCGTACTCGGGACAGGGGGCTTGTACGAGCAGTACTTC.